This T cell receptor (beta chain) appears in the sequencing data of a study of blood T cell repertoires in COVID-19. Enrolled through a virtual design, the participants were between about 18 and 89 years of age and came from about two dozen US areas. Participants had their cohort set by participant-reported clinical history. This CDR3 region has 13 residues. The V end lost 5 bases, the J end lost 3 bases, and 10 bases lay between the germline ends. CDR1 is LGHDT, CDR2 YNNKEL, per germline (reference sequence). Sequencing was performed with immunoSEQ multiplex PCR; in TCRdb, only in-frame clones are kept and a portion is missing. The profile shows 120,000 to 150,000 clones, about 80% of them singletons.

This chain uses TRBV3-1 (or the pseudogene TRBV3-2) with TRBJ1-1, with no clear D. The sequencing sample was made of PBMCs or T cells enriched from blood (not recorded which). This sequence originates from a middle-aged man in a cohort exposed to, infected with or recovered from COVID-19 (not recorded which). The CDR3 sequence is CASSYLEDTEAFF. The CDR3 region has the DNA TGTGCCAGCAGCTACCTGGAGGACACTGAAGCTTTCTTT.